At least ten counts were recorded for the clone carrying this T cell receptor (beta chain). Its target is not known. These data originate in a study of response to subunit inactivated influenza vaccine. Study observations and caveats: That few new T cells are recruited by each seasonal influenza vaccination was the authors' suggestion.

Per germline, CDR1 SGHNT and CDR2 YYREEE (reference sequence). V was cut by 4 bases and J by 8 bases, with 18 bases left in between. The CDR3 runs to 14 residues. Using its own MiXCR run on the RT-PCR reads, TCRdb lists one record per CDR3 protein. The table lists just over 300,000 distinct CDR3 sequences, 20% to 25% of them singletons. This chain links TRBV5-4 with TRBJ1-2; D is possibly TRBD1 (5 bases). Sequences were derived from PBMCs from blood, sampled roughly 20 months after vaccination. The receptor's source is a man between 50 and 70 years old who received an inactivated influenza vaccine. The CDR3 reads CASSPRMGLYGYTF. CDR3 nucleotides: TGTGCCAGCAGCCCAAGGATGGGACTTTACGGCTACACCTTC.